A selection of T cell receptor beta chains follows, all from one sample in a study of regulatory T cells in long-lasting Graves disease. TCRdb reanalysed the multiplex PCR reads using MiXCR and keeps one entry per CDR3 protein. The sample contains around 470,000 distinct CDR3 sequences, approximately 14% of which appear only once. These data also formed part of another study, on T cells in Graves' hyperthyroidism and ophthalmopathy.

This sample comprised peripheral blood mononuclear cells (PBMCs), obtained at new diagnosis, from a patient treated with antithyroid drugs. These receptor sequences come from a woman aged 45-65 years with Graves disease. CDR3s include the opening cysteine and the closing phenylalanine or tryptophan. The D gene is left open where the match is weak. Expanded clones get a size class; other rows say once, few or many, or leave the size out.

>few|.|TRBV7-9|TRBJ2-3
TGTGCCAGCAGCTTAGAGGGGCAGTCCACAGATACGCAGTGTTTT
CASSLEGQSTDTQCF
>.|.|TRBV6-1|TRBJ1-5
TGTGCCAGCAGTCCCCTTCGTGAGTGGTATCAGCCCCAGCATTTT
CASSPLREWYQPQHF
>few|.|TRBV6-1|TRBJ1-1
TGTGCCAGCAGAAAACAGGCGACTAATAGTGGGGCTTTCTTT
CASRKQATNSGAFF
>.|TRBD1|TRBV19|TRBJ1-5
TGTGCCAATAGTATTTTCGGGGACAGGGGCAATCAGCCCCAGCATTTT
CANSIFGDRGNQPQHF
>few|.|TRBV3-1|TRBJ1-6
TGTGCCAGCAGCCTTACAGGTGTGAATTGGAATTCACCCCTCCACTTT
CASSLTGVNWNSPLHF
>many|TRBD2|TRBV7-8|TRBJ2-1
TGTGCCAGCAGCCTGGGACTAGCGGGAGCTATCTCCTACAATGAGCAGTTCTTC
CASSLGLAGAISYNEQFF
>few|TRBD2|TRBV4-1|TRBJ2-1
TGCGCCAGCAGCCAGGTCCGGGAGGTCTATGAGCAGTTCTTC
CASSQVREVYEQFF
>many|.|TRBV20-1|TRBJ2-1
TGCAGTGCCCCGGACGGGGCGAGGGAGCAGTTCTTC
CSAPDGAREQFF
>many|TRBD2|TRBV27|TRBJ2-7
TGTGCCAGCAGTTCTCGACTAGCGGGAGCATACGAGCAGTACTTC
CASSSRLAGAYEQYF
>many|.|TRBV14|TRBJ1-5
TGTGCCAGCAGCCAAGGTGTGAGCAATCAGCCCCAGCATTTT
CASSQGVSNQPQHF
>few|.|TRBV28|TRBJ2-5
TGTGCCACCAATATCGGGGGGACAAAAGAGTCCCAGTACTTC
CATNIGGTKESQYF
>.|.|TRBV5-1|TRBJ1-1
TGCGCCAGCTCCCACGGAGGGTTGAACACTGAAGCTTTCTTT
CASSHGGLNTEAFF
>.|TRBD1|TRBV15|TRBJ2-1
TGTGCCACCAGCAGAGATCCCCCCAAGACAGGGAACTCCGAACCAAGGCGTACGTACAATGAGCAGTTCTTC
CATSRDPPKTGNSEPRRTYNEQFF
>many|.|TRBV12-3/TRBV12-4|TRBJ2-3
TGTGCCAGCAGTTTCCCTGACGACACAGATACGCAGTATTTT
CASSFPDDTDTQYF
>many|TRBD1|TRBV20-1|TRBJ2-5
TGCAGTGCTAGGAAGACAGGGCAAGAGACCCAGTACTTC
CSARKTGQETQYF
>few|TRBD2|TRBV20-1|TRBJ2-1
TGCAGTGCTAGACGCGGGAGGGATTACAATGAGCAGTTCTTC
CSARRGRDYNEQFF
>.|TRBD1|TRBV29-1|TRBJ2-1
TGCAGCGGCGACAGGGGAGGTGAGCAGTTCTTC
CSGDRGGEQFF
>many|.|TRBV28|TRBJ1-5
TGTGCCAGCAGTTTCCTCAATCAGCCCCAGCATTTT
CASSFLNQPQHF
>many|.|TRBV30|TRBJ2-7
TGTGCCTGGAGTGTTGAGGGGACGAACTACGAGCAGTACTTC
CAWSVEGTNYEQYF
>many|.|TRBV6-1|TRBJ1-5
TGTGCCAGCAGCTCTAAACAGGGAACTTATAGCAATCAGCCCCAGCATTTT
CASSSKQGTYSNQPQHF
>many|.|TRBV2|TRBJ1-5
TGTGCCAGCAGTGAGGGTTGGGGTCAGCCCCAGCATTTT
CASSEGWGQPQHF
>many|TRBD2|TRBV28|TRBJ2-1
TGTGCCAGCAGTCTCAAAACTCCTAGCGGGAGGATCGGTGAGCAGTTCTTC
CASSLKTPSGRIGEQFF
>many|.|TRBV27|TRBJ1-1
TGTGCCGGCAGTCCGACCGGGACATGGAACACTGAAGCTTTCTTT
CAGSPTGTWNTEAFF
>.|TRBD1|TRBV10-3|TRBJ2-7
TGTGCCATCAGTGAGACCCCGGGACAGGGTAACGAGCAGTACTTC
CAISETPGQGNEQYF
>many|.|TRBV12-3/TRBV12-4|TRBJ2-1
TGTGCCAGCAGTTTCGGGAGAGACAATGAGCAGTTCTTC
CASSFGRDNEQFF
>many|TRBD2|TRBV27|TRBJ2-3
TGTGCCAGCAGCCAAGCGAAAGCGGGAGCTAAGACAGATACGCAGTATTTT
CASSQAKAGAKTDTQYF
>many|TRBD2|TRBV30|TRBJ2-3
TGTGCCTGGAACTCAGCGGGAGGAGGGGCAGATACGCAGTATTTT
CAWNSAGGGADTQYF
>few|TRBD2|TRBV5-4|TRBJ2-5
TGTGCCAGCAGCTCGAACGGGGGGGAGCAAGAGACCCAGTACTTC
CASSSNGGEQETQYF
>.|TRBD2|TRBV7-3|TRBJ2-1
TGTGCCAGCAGCTCCACGGGAGGGCTGAACAATGAGCAGTTCTTC
CASSSTGGLNNEQFF
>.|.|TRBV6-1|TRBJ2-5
TGTGCCAGCGCAGGATGGGTCGGGGAGACCCAGTACTTC
CASAGWVGETQYF
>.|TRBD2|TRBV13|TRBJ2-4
TGTGCCAGCAGCGTACCATCTAGCGGGAAAAACATTCAGTACTTC
CASSVPSSGKNIQYF
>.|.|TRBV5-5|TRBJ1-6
TGTGCCAGCAGCTTAGAACAGGGAATTTCACCCCTCCACTTT
CASSLEQGISPLHF
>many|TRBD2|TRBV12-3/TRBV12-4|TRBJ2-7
TGTGCCAGCACCACGGGGGGACTAGCGGGAAGCTCCTACGAGCAGTACTTC
CASTTGGLAGSSYEQYF
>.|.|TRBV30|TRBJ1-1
TGTGCCTGGAGACAGTATCTAAATCCGCTTAACACTGAAGCTTTCTTT
CAWRQYLNPLNTEAFF
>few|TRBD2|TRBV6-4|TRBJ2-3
TGTGCCAGCAGTGACCCCCGGGAACTAGCGGGAGACCAAGATACGCAGTATTTT
CASSDPRELAGDQDTQYF
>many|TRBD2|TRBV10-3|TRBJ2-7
TGTGCCATCAGTGATCTAGCGGGAGGATCTGGCTACGAGCAGTACTTC
CAISDLAGGSGYEQYF
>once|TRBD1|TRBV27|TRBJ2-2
TGTGCCAGCAGTCAGGTTGGGACAGGGACCACCGGGGAGCTGTTTTTT
CASSQVGTGTTGELFF
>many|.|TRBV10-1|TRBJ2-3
TGCGCCAGCAGTGAGTACAGAGGGGCGGGAGATACGCAGTATTTT
CASSEYRGAGDTQYF
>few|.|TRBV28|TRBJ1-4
TGTGCCAGCAGCGAGATTCCGGGGACGGGGGGAGAAAAACTGTTTTTT
CASSEIPGTGGEKLFF
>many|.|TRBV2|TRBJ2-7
TGTGCCAGCAGTGCAGAGAGATGGGAGCAGTACTTC
CASSAERWEQYF
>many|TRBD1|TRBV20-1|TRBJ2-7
TGCAGTGCCCCGGGACAGGGGGCCTACGAGCAGTACTTC
CSAPGQGAYEQYF
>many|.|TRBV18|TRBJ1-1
TGTGCCAGCTCACAAAACAGGGATATGAACACTGAAGCTTTCTTT
CASSQNRDMNTEAFF
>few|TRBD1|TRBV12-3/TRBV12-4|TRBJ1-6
TGTGCCAACAGTTTTAGGTACAGGGGATATAATTCACCCCTCCACTTT
CANSFRYRGYNSPLHF
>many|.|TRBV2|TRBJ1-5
TGTGCCAGCAACGGGGGCGATGGCAATCAGCCCCAGCATTTT
CASNGGDGNQPQHF
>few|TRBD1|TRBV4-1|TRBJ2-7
TGCGCCAGCAGCCTCAGGGACAGGGAGTCCGACGAGCAGTACTTC
CASSLRDRESDEQYF
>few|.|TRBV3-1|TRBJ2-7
TGTGCCAGCAGCCAAGATTTTACCTCTTCCTACGAGCAGTACTTC
CASSQDFTSSYEQYF
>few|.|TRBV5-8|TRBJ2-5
TGTGCCAGCAGCCCCTCGTGGTTGTACCAAGAGACCCAGTACTTC
CASSPSWLYQETQYF
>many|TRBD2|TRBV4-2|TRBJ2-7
TGTGCCAGCAGTCAGAGCGGGAGTGGTTCGTACGAGCAGTACTTC
CASSQSGSGSYEQYF
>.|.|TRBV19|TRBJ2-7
TGTGCCAGTAAAGGAACTGCCTCCTCCTACGAGCAGTACTTC
CASKGTASSYEQYF
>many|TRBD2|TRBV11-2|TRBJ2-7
TGTGCCAGCAGCCTTAGCGGGAATTCGTACGAGCAGTACTTC
CASSLSGNSYEQYF
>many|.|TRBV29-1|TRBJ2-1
TGCAGCGTTGCGGGGCTAAGGAACAATGAGCAGTTCTTC
CSVAGLRNNEQFF
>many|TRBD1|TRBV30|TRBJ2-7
TGTGCCTGGAGTCTACCGGGACAGGGCACCTACGAGCAGTACTTC
CAWSLPGQGTYEQYF
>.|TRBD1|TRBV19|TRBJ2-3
TGTGCCAGTAGTGCCTCCGGGACAGGGGGCTCAGATACGCAGTATTTT
CASSASGTGGSDTQYF
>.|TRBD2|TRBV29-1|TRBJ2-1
TGCAGCGGTATACTAGCGGCATCCTACAATGAGCAGTTCTTC
CSGILAASYNEQFF
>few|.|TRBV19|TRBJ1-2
TGTGCCAGTAGTATCGGCGGGAATGGCTACACCTTC
CASSIGGNGYTF
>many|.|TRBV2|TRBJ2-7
TGTGCCAGCAGTGTTGCGGGGAGTCCCTCCGAGCAGTACTTC
CASSVAGSPSEQYF
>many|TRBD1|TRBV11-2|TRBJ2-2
TGTGCCAGCAGCCCCATCAAGGGGGCAAAGCCCGGGGAGCTGTTTTTT
CASSPIKGAKPGELFF
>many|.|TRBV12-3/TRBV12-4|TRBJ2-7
TGTGCCAGCAGGTTCGGGGGCTCCTACGAGCAGTACTTC
CASRFGGSYEQYF
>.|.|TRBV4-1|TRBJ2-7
TGCGCCAGCAGCCAAGAAGGAGGGACCTCCTACGAGCAGTACTTC
CASSQEGGTSYEQYF
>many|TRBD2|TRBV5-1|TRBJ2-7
TGCGCCAGCAGCCAGGAGGAACTAGCGGCCTCCTACGAGCAGTACTTC
CASSQEELAASYEQYF